Given below is one T cell receptor (beta chain) in context. The data were taken from a study of blood T cell repertoires in COVID-19. In the study overall: Specimens from acute and convalescent COVID-19 originated in the United States, Italy and Spain. Sample material is recorded as cDNA or gDNA derived from T cells, B-cell-depleted T cells, or PBMCs.

Per germline, CDR1 MNHNS and CDR2 SASEGT. This CDR3 has 16 amino acids. With 4 bases removed from V and 0 bases from J, the gap between germline ends came to 13 bases. Authors' processing steps: Amplification of reference gene primers provided the estimated nucleated cell counts. Repertoires were generated with immunoSEQ multiplex PCR, while TCRdb's copy carries only in-frame clones and drops some. V, J and clone size were drawn from that table, and D and trimming were deduced from the DNA. The repertoire holds tens of thousands of clones, with around 70% as singletons. This TCR was recovered from a man aged 65-85 years with acute or convalescent COVID-19. The V call is TRBV6-1, the J call TRBJ1-3; D may be TRBD1 (6 bases). The material sequenced was peripheral blood. CDR3 DNA: TGTGCCAGCAGTGTATTACAGGGCGTCTCTGGAAACACCATATATTTT. The encoded protein is CASSVLQGVSGNTIYF.